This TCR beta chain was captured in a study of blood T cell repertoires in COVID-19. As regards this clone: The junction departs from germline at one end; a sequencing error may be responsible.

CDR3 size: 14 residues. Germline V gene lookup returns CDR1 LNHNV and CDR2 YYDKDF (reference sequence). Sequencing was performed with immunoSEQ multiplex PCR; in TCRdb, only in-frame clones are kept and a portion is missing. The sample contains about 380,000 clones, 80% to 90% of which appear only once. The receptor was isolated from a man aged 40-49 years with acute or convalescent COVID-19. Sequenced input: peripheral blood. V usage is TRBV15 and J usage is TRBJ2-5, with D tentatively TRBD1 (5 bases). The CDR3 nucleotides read TGTGCCGTTCGTCCAGGGCTCAACCAGGAGACCCAGTACTTC. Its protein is CAVRPGLNQETQYF.